This TCR beta chain was recovered during a study of blood T cell repertoires in COVID-19 (dated by TCRdb to 2019 to 2021). In terms of the full investigation: Samples from collaborators originated in the United States, Italy and Spain and spanned both the acute and convalescent phases of COVID-19. The dataset comprised deeply sampled blood TCRbeta repertoires from subjects exposed to, actively infected with, or recovered from COVID-19. A de-identified subject ID, COVID-19 status, age in years and sex were almost always included in the sample metadata. Where available, HLA class I and class II types were obtained from metadata supplied by the sample provider rather than from assay-based typing. The repertoires were released in a freely available public database meant as a resource for research on the immune response to SARS-CoV-2. Samples came from the ongoing ImmuneRACE study (first 160 participants) plus 1,254 subjects from 6 global collaborators. The prospective study material was composed of cDNA or gDNA derived from T cells, B-cell-depleted T cells, or PBMCs. Results the study describes overall, beyond this receptor: How much clinical and demographic metadata was included differed by source and by participant, and the metadata was provided uncurated.

The CDR3 starts with the cysteine, ends with the phenylalanine, and has 19 residues. The only DNA kept is the CDR3, 57 bases in frame from the first base. The collaborating institutions used their own protocols to collect whole blood in K2EDTA tubes. For TCRbeta analysis, collaborators shipped samples as frozen whole blood, isolated PBMCs, or DNA extracted from either of those sample types. The immunoSEQ Assay, a bias-controlled multiplex PCR, was used to amplify TCRbeta CDR3 regions from genomic DNA. The authors' analysis ran thus. The number of nucleated cells in each sample was estimated from the amplification of reference gene primers within the assay. To quantify the absolute abundance of each unique TCRbeta CDR3 rearrangement, sequence reads were collapsed and filtered. For each sample, productive Simpson clonality was calculated as the square root of Simpson's diversity index over productive rearrangements. Held by TCRdb, this immuneACCESS table contains in-frame sequences only and omits some clones. Under half of the omission traces to an unresolved V gene where checked; the cause of the rest is unknown. That table gives V, J and clone size, and the DNA gave D and trimming. This sample has under 200,000 clones in its table, and about 86% of those were observed once. Of the sample, approximately 8% falls within the top ten clones.

In the case of this clone: What antigen it recognizes has not been identified. No base quality values were provided; no much bigger clone lies one nucleotide off.

The chain couples TRBV21-1 to TRBJ2-7; no DNA check was done on the table's D call, TRBD2. TRBV21-1 is a pseudogene. This TCR was recovered from a man aged 55 to 70 with acute or convalescent COVID-19. Sequenced: peripheral blood. The CDR3 protein: CASSKAPWTSGFYSYEQYF. In nucleotides, the sequence is TGTGCCAGCAGCAAAGCGCCGTGGACTAGCGGGTTTTATTCCTACGAGCAGTACTTC.